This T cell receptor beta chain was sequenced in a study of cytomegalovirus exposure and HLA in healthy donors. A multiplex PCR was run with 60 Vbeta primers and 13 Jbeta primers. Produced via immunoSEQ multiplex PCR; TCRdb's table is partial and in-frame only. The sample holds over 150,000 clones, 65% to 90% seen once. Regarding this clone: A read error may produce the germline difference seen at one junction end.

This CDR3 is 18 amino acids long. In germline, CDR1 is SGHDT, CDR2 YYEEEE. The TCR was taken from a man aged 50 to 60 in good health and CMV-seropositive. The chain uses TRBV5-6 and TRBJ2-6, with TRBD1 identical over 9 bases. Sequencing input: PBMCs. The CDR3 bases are TGTGCCAGCAGCCCTACCCGGACAGGGGTCACTGGGGCCAACGGCCTGACTTTC. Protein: CASSPTRTGVTGANGLTF.